The 14 T cell receptor beta chains in this list originate from one sample, sequenced in a study of blood T cells in healthy people across ages. PCR was performed a second time for about 6 to 12 cycles using a sample-barcoded 5' primer and a J-beta primer mix. TCRdb reprocessed the 5' RACE reads via MiXCR and lists one record per CDR3 protein. Of around 1,100,000 distinct CDR3 sequences listed, 35% to 40% were seen once; the top ten hold around 13%. The sample was blood. Receptor source: a man between 18 and 35 years old in good health.

A note on this clonotype: The junction departs from the called germline gene at one end, perhaps through a read error. The V and J genes are TRBV6-2 or TRBV6-3 and TRBJ2-2; 7 bases line up with TRBD1. CDR3 length: 14 amino acids. The germline CDR1 and CDR2 sequences are MNHEY and SVGEGT. The chain's CDR3 is CASYDRANIGELFF. In nucleotides, the CDR3 is TGTGCCAGCTACGACAGGGCGAACATCGGGGAGCTGTTTTTT.

The rearrangement joins TRBV20-1 to TRBJ1-3; D gene unclear. V lost 5 bases and J 0 bases, leaving 17 bases between the germline ends. The CDR3 is 16 amino acids. Germline loops: CDR1 DFQATT, CDR2 SNEGSKA (reference sequence). The chain's CDR3 is CSAAQMTTGSGNTIYF. In nucleotides, the CDR3 is TGCAGTGCTGCCCAGATGACGACTGGCTCTGGAAACACCATATATTTT.

The genes are TRBV15 and TRBJ1-4, with 7 bases matching TRBD1. V lost 1 base to trimming and J lost 7 bases; unmatched junction nucleotides: 12. The CDR3 extends over 17 amino acids. CDR1 is LNHNV, CDR2 YYDKDF, per germline (reference sequence). The CDR3 DNA sequence: TGTGCCACCAGCAGAGCCCCCGTGACAGGGCAGTTTGAAAAACTGTTTTTT. This translates into CATSRAPVTGQFEKLFF. The full variable domain, in which reference TRBV15 and TRBJ1-4 provide the parts outside the CDR3, is DAMVIQNPRYQVTQFGKPVTLSCSQTLNHNVMYWYQQKSSQAPKLLFHYYDKDFNNEADTPDNFQSRRPNTSFCFLDIRSPGLGDTAMYLCATSRAPVTGQFEKLFFGSGTQLSVL.

This clonotype has just a few counts. The chain uses TRBV6-1 and TRBJ1-1; tentative D call: TRBD1 (5 bases). Germline V gives CDR1 MNHNS, CDR2 SASEGT. The CDR3 has 15 amino acids. Trimming cost V 2 bases and J 0 bases, with 10 bases left between them. CDR3 residues: CASSETGRVNTEAFF. DNA for the CDR3: TGTGCCAGCAGTGAAACGGGGCGCGTGAACACTGAAGCTTTCTTT.

This clonotype was counted a few times. CDR3 in DNA: TGTGCCAGCAGCTCCGGGACAGGGGTGAGTGGCAATCAGCCCCAGCATTTT. Translated, it gives CASSSGTGVSGNQPQHF. V gene TRBV7-2 combines with J gene TRBJ1-5; 10 bases match TRBD1. Germline V gene sequence: CDR1 SGHTA, CDR2 FQGNSA. J gave up 2 bases and V 4 bases, and 8 bases lay outside the gene matches. The CDR3 contains 17 residues. The full variable domain, its missing parts supplied by reference TRBV7-2 and TRBJ1-5, is GAGVSQSPSNKVTEKGKDVELRCDPISGHTALYWYRQSLGQGLEFLIYFQGNSAPDKSGLPSDRFSAERTGGSVSTLTIQRTQQEDSAVYLCASSSGTGVSGNQPQHFGDGTRLSIL.

This clonotype was observed a handful of times. V usage is TRBV30 and J usage is TRBJ2-3; TRBD1 is a possible D gene (5 bases). This CDR3 is 12 amino acids long. V was clipped by 2 bases and J by 4 bases, with 7 bases between them. Germline values: CDR1 GTSNPN, CDR2 SVGIG (reference sequence). CDR3 nucleotide sequence: TGTGCCTGGAGTACAGGCGCAGATACGCAGTATTTT. Translation gives CAWSTGADTQYF.

The CDR3 DNA sequence: TGCGCCAGCAGCTTGGTGGGGGACATGTGGGATACGCAGTATTTT. Translating it yields CASSLVGDMWDTQYF. J is TRBJ2-3 and V is TRBV5-1; maybe TRBD1 (6 bases). The V and J ends lost 0 bases and 6 bases respectively, with 14 bases between them. Germline CDR1 reads SGHRS; CDR2 reads YFSETQ. CDR3 size: 15 residues.

This clonotype was seen more than once but under ten times. J is TRBJ1-2 and V is TRBV20-1; possibly TRBD1 for D (5 bases). This CDR3 is 13 amino acids long. Germline CDR1 is DFQATT and CDR2 is SNEGSKA (reference sequence). Trimming removed 7 bases from V and 2 bases from J, with 14 bases in between. CDR3 sequence (DNA): TGCAGTGTAAACGGACAAACGAACTATGGCTACACCTTC. This encodes CSVNGQTNYGYTF.

Ten or more counts support this clonotype. The chain combines TRBV12-3 or TRBV12-4 with TRBJ1-2, with 7 positions matching TRBD1. The V segment lost 6 bases and the J segment 5 bases; nucleotides outside the gene matches: 6. The CDR3 has 13 residues. CDR3 DNA sequence: TGTGCCAGCAGCCTGGGGACAGTTTATGGCTACACCTTC. Translating gives CASSLGTVYGYTF.

J is TRBJ2-7 and V is TRBV6-5; no firm D call. The germline CDR1 and CDR2 sequences are MNHEY and SVGAGI. The CDR3 is made up of 14 amino acids. Trimming took off 7 bases at V and 3 bases at J, with 16 bases between the two ends. CDR3 nucleotides: TGTGCCAGCACTAAGGACGGAACGCACTACGAGCAGTACTTC. Protein sequence: CASTKDGTHYEQYF.

The chain joins TRBV20-1 to TRBJ1-5, with a tentative D call TRBD1 (6 bases). Trimming cost V 1 base and J 4 bases, with 11 bases left between them. Germline V CDR1 and CDR2: DFQATT, SNEGSKA (reference sequence). The CDR3 loop spans 14 amino acids. Here the CDR3 DNA reads TGCAGTGCTAGAGCCACAGGGCTGAATCAGCCCCAGCATTTT. It yields the protein CSARATGLNQPQHF.

V usage is TRBV27 and J usage is TRBJ2-7, with a weak D call TRBD2 (5 bases). The V gene's germline CDR1 is MNHEY and CDR2 SMNVEV (reference sequence). The V and J ends lost 6 bases and 4 bases respectively, with 10 bases between them. The CDR3 runs 12 residues. DNA of the CDR3: TGTGCCAGCAGGAGAGGGTATTACGAGCAGTACTTC. This translates into CASRRGYYEQYF.

This chain joins TRBV5-1 and TRBJ2-3; the D gene is possibly TRBD1 (8 bases). The ends were cut back, 4 bases at V and 0 bases at J, with 15 bases in the middle. The CDR3 length is 16 residues. Germline CDR1 and CDR2: SGHRS and YFSETQ. The CDR3 region is CASSPTGGASTDTQYF. The CDR3 DNA sequence: TGCGCCAGCAGCCCCACAGGGGGGGCTAGCACAGATACGCAGTATTTT.

A word on this clonotype: A junction end diverges from the germline sequence, so it may reflect a read error. The V gene is TRBV15, the J gene TRBJ1-5, with no clear D. The CDR3 covers 16 residues. CDR1 and CDR2 from the germline V gene are LNHNV and YYDKDF (reference sequence). CDR3 sequence: CATSRDWGSSNQHQHF. As DNA, the CDR3 is TGTGCCACCAGCAGAGATTGGGGATCGAGCAATCAGCACCAGCATTTT.